The entry below describes one T cell receptor beta chain. Its antigen remains unknown. This sample is drawn from a study of T cells after posttransplantation cyclophosphamide. Study-level findings and limits: TRB clonality was highly associated with recipient CMV seropositivity and reactivation.

The germline V and J ends were trimmed by 3 bases and 1 base, with 10 bases remaining between them. The CDR3 runs 15 residues. Germline CDR1 reads SGHTA; CDR2 reads FQGTGA. Profiling relied on immunoSEQ multiplex PCR, and the TCRdb table lists in-frame clones only, not all of them. The data contain some 54,000 clones, approximately 94% of them singletons. The receptor was derived from a woman in her 30s in good health and a related stem cell transplant donor. The sample taken for sequencing was PBMCs. V and J are TRBV7-3 and TRBJ2-1; maybe TRBD2 (5 bases). Here the CDR3 reads CASSFSGGSYNEQFF. CDR3 nucleotide sequence: TGTGCCAGCAGCTTCTCTGGAGGATCCTACAATGAGCAGTTCTTC.